This TCR beta chain was identified in a study of cytomegalovirus exposure and HLA in healthy donors (dated by TCRdb to 2017 to 2019). At the level of the whole study: In an earlier analysis of around 540 of the donors, 276 Gb of sequence data and 117 million unique TCR beta sequences from about 179 million T cells were reported. Roughly 300 gigabases of sequencing data and approximately 85 million unique TCR sequences were included in an early release covering about 600 HLA-typed donors. The genetic ancestry cluster associated with self-reported Caucasian donors included 65% to 90% of the roughly 380 genotyped donors. The aim of the study was to test whether cataloging public T cell receptors could identify signatures of past pathogen exposure. The study profiled the T cell repertoires of approximately 700 subjects by immunosequencing and related them to cytomegalovirus serostatus. In addition to the first cohort of hundreds of subjects, a separate validation cohort of approximately 130 different subjects was used. High-throughput TCR immunosequencing, statistical association of individual TCRs with disease status, and machine learning were combined to predict cytomegalovirus infection status. To study patterns of TCR occurrence, a later analysis re-analyzed previously published TCR beta repertoires from 666 donors and added high-resolution HLA genotyping. Rather than using new phenotypic data, the later analysis identified candidate immune exposures from TCR beta sequences and from how often those sequences occurred across donors. In an earlier analysis of more than 550 of the donors, high-throughput TCR beta sequencing was used to judge whether each TCR beta V gene segment behaved as functional or pseudogenic. Donor age, sex, ethnicity and CMV serostatus were collected together with the repertoire data. In a later genetic analysis, genome-wide SNP genotypes for about 55% of the roughly 700 donors were used, and that subset was treated as a discovery cohort. All discovery cohort repertoires had been generated on a single sequencing platform. Class I and class II HLA loci were covered by the typing at four-digit resolution. The number of typed donors differed by locus: 629-630 for A, B, C, DRB1 and DQB1; some 500 for DQA1; approximately 610 for DPA1; and some 430 for DPB1. About five DR-DQ haplotypes were treated as single units for association and clustering because of strong linkage in the cohort. Across around 400 genotyped donors of the cohort, an average of 235,054 unique TCR beta nucleotide sequences per donor were sequenced, and 15% to 20% of those sequences were non-productive.

About this clone: This clone's antigen is unknown.

What the study reported, not specific to this receptor: The only immune exposure information available for the cohort was CMV serostatus. Compared with equally common non-associated chains, HLA-associated TCR beta chains in a later analysis were more clonally expanded and had lower generation probabilities. Several of the top co-occurrence clusters appeared to be linked to parvovirus B19, influenza, CMV and Epstein-Barr virus, according to a later analysis. Three of the identified cytomegalovirus-associated TCR beta chains were confirmed in vitro to be specific for cytomegalovirus antigens. A later genetic analysis reported fewer N-insertions in productive TCRs among donors in an Asian-associated ancestry cluster than the approximately 670-donor mean. A further reported finding was that TCR beta sequences accurately predicted the HLA-A and HLA-B alleles for most subjects in the first cohort. Because counts were too low, about 15 rarely observed V segments, including chromosome 9 orphons, were left out of the earlier analysis of over 550 of the donors. It was suggested by the authors that the approach could potentially be generalized to other disease states and immunological phenotypes. At a false discovery rate of 0.05, a later analysis linked about 16,000 TCR beta sequences to specific HLA alleles. An association between a missense DCLRE1C variant and V-gene and J-gene trimming of TCR beta chains was found in a later genetic analysis and replicated in an independent cohort. A total of 150 to 200 TCR beta chains were listed by the study as associated with cytomegalovirus. Most TCR sequences were observed very rarely across donors, whereas some public TCRs were present in many individuals. In a later analysis, most CMV-associated TCR beta chains were found to appear HLA-restricted, with HLA associations seemingly driven largely by CMV exposure. An earlier analysis of around 540 of the donors showed that most TCR beta V segments appeared in productive rearrangements either about 87% or about 30% of the time, which broadly matched IMGT annotations. This cohort had only TCR beta chains sequenced, and the lack of alpha or paired-chain data limited which features could be detected. Assigning TCR associations to individual alleles was difficult when HLA alleles, especially DR and DQ, strongly co-occurred. Correlated functional status among segregating V segments might be attributable to linkage disequilibrium, but an unknown experimental factor could not be ruled out. Sequencing depth was assumed to be roughly uniform across donors in the presence/absence analyses, though that assumption may not hold. Because some donors lacked HLA typing at each locus, the association tests relied only on the typed subset. Cytomegalovirus status was reported to be diagnosed by the classifier with high specificity and sensitivity in both the original and validation cohorts. In a later analysis, the rate of TCR association differed among HLA loci, with DRB1 alleles having the most associated TCRs and HLA-C alleles having the fewest. A cluster of highly shared sequence variants was judged likely to represent a technical artifact of the sequencing pipeline.

The cohort consisted of 600 to 750 healthy bone marrow donors. At the time of sampling, every cohort member was nominally healthy, though immune exposures that went unrecorded were likely present. The donor tested CMV seronegative, placing the donor among the 350 or so seronegative members of the cohort. Every donor gave a peripheral blood sample, and the peripheral blood mononuclear cells from that sample were used for TCR beta sequencing. Genomic DNA extraction from the blood cell samples was performed with the Qiagen DNeasy Blood Extraction Kit. The library was prepared using the immunoSEQ multiplex PCR assay. For the multiplex PCR, a mixture combining 60 forward primers for TCR Vbeta segments and 13 reverse primers for TCR Jbeta segments was used. The CDR3 region of rearranged TCR beta genes was amplified from genomic DNA by a multiplex PCR assay. Amplified TCR beta libraries were sequenced as 87-base-pair reads on the Illumina HiSeq System. For the original study's pipeline: Across the 670 or so repertoires, a later analysis counted about 81 million unique TCR beta chains, around 11 million of which were shared by at least two donors. Raw reads were error-corrected and collapsed into unique sequences by a nearest-neighbor algorithm in which closely related sequences were merged to remove PCR and sequencing errors. CDR3 sequences were aligned to IMGT reference sequences to assign V, D and J gene segments. For a sequence to be retained, at least a six-nucleotide match to both a V gene segment and a J gene segment was required. A rearrangement counted as productive if the CDR3 had no stop codons and remained in frame with V and J, and every other rearrangement counted as non-productive. CDR3 was defined according to IMGT convention as the region running from the second conserved V-encoded cysteine to the conserved J-encoded phenylalanine. In an earlier analysis of approximately 590 of the donors, sequences lacking an unambiguous match to a single V gene segment were excluded. In an earlier analysis of several hundred of the donors, V segments were called functional above 56.7% productive rearrangements and were called segregating when the between-donor standard deviation exceeded 5%. A statistical classification framework was developed to diagnose cytomegalovirus status using the catalog of TCR beta chain sequences. In a later analysis, V and J genes were assigned by comparing TCR nucleotide sequences against IMGT/GENE-DB human TR gene sequences. The TCRdist pipeline was used in a later analysis to assign CDR3 sequences and most-parsimonious VDJ recombination scenarios. In a later analysis, each TCR beta chain was defined by its CDR3 amino acid sequence together with its V-gene family, and reads lacking a unique V-gene family were excluded. As a way to deal with suspected cross-contamination and a sequencing artifact, a later analysis dropped nearly 600 nucleotide sequences that were highly shared and had low generation probability. For each public chain, a later analysis derived a clonal expansion index from normalized ranks of inferred template counts within each repertoire. Generation probabilities in a later analysis came from a VDJ recombination model fitted to out-of-frame rearrangements, and those results were checked against IGoR. Hypergeometric tests were used in a later analysis to score TCR-TCR, TCR-HLA and TCR-CMV co-occurrence, with a repertoire-size bias correction applied to the TCR pairs. To estimate false discovery rates, a later analysis permuted the HLA or CMV assignments 20 times. In a later analysis, co-occurring TCRs were grouped using DBSCAN, and TCRdist sequence similarity was added for clustering within HLA-allele-positive subsets. Repertoires with fewer than 30,000 or more than 120,000 public chains, plus five repertoires with anomalous nucleotide sharing, were excluded from co-occurrence clustering. TCRdb obtained this table from immuneACCESS and retained in-frame rearrangements with V and J assigned. These tables miss some clones; where compared with another copy, unresolved V genes account for less than half of the shortfall, and the remainder is unexplained. V, J and clone size are those of that table, while D and trimming were read from the DNA. This sample's table lists 100,000 to 150,000 clones. Over 2% of the sample comes from the top ten.

Source material: PBMCs. This receptor was obtained from a man aged 35-49 years in good health and CMV-seronegative.

The CDR3 protein sequence reads: CASSSGGISSYNEQFF. In nucleotide form, the sequence is TGTGCCAGCAGCTCCGGGGGGATTAGCTCCTACAATGAGCAGTTCTTC. The chain joins TRBV5-4 to TRBJ2-1, and TRBD2 matches 7 of the central bases. CDR1 and CDR2 are read off the germline V gene (reference sequence) as SGHNT and YYREEE. V is trimmed back by 3 bases and J by 0 bases, and the junction contains 6 bases that no gene match accounts for. The CDR3 covers 16 residues, taking in both the cysteine and the phenylalanine. The kept DNA is CDR3 alone, 48 bases in frame from the first base.